Following are 30 T cell receptor beta chains from one sample sequenced in a study of cytomegalovirus exposure and HLA in healthy donors (dated by TCRdb to 2017 to 2019). Library method: the immunoSEQ multiplex PCR assay. A mixture of 60 forward primers for TCR Vbeta segments and 13 reverse primers for TCR Jbeta segments was used in the multiplex PCR. TCRdb retrieved this table from immuneACCESS and kept in-frame rearrangements only. Not all clones are present; in checked studies, unresolved V genes account for under half, and no reason is known for the remainder. This sample lists some 250,000 clones; 82% were detected once. 4.5% to 6% of the sample comes from the top ten. Input material: PBMCs. The receptor source for this set is a woman aged 40 to 50 in good health and CMV-seropositive.

The J gene is TRBJ1-2, the V gene TRBV19; no definite D call. The CDR3 extends over 13 amino acids. Germline values: CDR1 LNHDA, CDR2 SQIVND (reference sequence). V was pared by 2 bases and J by 4 bases, with 8 bases between. The CDR3 nucleotides are TGTGCCAGTAGTATATATTCCCTCTATGGCTACACCTTC. Protein: CASSIYSLYGYTF.

The chain is built from TRBV19 and TRBJ2-1; 9 bases match TRBD2. The V segment lost 6 bases and the J segment 7 bases; nucleotides outside the gene matches: 7. The CDR3 runs to 14 residues. Per germline, CDR1 LNHDA and CDR2 SQIVND (reference sequence). The chain's CDR3 is CASSPSGMGNEQFF. The DNA for the CDR3 is TGTGCCAGTAGCCCTAGCGGGATGGGGAATGAGCAGTTCTTC.

J is TRBJ1-2 and V is TRBV12-5; 7 bases align to TRBD1. Trimming took 7 bases from V and 0 from J; bases not matched to a gene: 5. The CDR3 runs 14 residues. Germline CDR1 LGHNT, CDR2 FRNRAP. CDR3: CASVPRGTNYGYTF. In nucleotides, the CDR3 is TGTGCTAGTGTCCCCAGGGGGACTAACTATGGCTACACCTTC.

This chain connects TRBV5-1 to TRBJ2-1, with D tentatively TRBD1 (5 bases). V was shortened by 5 bases and J by 0 bases, with 15 bases between the two germline ends. Germline V gene sequence: CDR1 SGHRS, CDR2 YFSETQ. This CDR3 comprises 16 residues. The CDR3 loop is CASSLQVRSSYNEQFF. The CDR3, as DNA: TGCGCCAGCAGTTTACAGGTGCGTAGCTCCTACAATGAGCAGTTCTTC. Full variable domain (outside the CDR3, taken from reference TRBV5-1 and TRBJ2-1): KAGVTQTPRYLIKTRGQQVTLSCSPISGHRSVSWYQQTPGQGLQFLFEYFSETQRNKGNFPGRFSGRQFSNSRSEMNVSTLELGDSALYLCASSLQVRSSYNEQFFGPGTRLTVL.

The chain couples TRBV6-6 to TRBJ2-7; TRBD1 matches at 7 bases. The CDR3 spans 14 residues. The V gene's germline CDR1 is MNHNY and CDR2 SVGAGI (reference sequence). The V and J ends lost 8 bases and 2 bases, in that order; junction bases with no gene match: 9. CDR3 DNA: TGTGCCAGCTCAATACAGGACAGGCCCTACGAGCAGTACTTC. It is translated as CASSIQDRPYEQYF.

This chain joins TRBV6-5 and TRBJ2-3; D gene ambiguous. This CDR3 contains 13 residues. Looked up from germline, CDR1 is MNHEY and CDR2 is SVGAGI. Trimming removed 6 bases from V and 2 bases from J, with 9 bases in between. The CDR3 DNA reads TGTGCCAGCAGCTCTATCCCCACAGATACGCAGTATTTT. Translation: CASSSIPTDTQYF.

The V and J genes are TRBV25-1 and TRBJ1-3; D not resolved. The CDR3 spans 14 residues. The V gene's germline CDR1 is MGHDK and CDR2 SYGVNS. V was trimmed by 7 bases and J by 4 bases, leaving 14 bases between them. The CDR3 region has the DNA TGTGCCAGCATCGGAACCCGGAGGGGAAACACCATATATTTT. Translating gives CASIGTRRGNTIYF.

In its sample, this clone was seen once. This chain joins TRBV13 and TRBJ1-4; D ambiguous. Germline lookup yields CDR1 PRHDT and CDR2 FYEKMQ (reference sequence). The ends were cut back, 4 bases at V and 0 bases at J, with 6 bases in the middle. This CDR3 region has 14 residues. The CDR3 spells CASSYSATNEKLFF. As DNA, the CDR3 is TGTGCCAGCAGCTACAGTGCAACTAATGAAAAACTGTTTTTT.

This chain connects TRBV27 to TRBJ1-4; the D is unclear. The CDR3 contains 15 residues. The V gene lost 3 bases and the J gene lost 3 bases, with 11 bases spanning the gap. Germline V lookup: CDR1 MNHEY, CDR2 SMNVEV (reference sequence). CDR3 amino acids: CASSFLTTANEKLFF. CDR3 coding DNA: TGTGCCAGCAGTTTCTTAACCACAGCTAATGAAAAACTGTTTTTT.

The chain joins TRBV7-2 to TRBJ2-3; 11 nucleotides align to TRBD2. Germline V gene data show CDR1 as SGHTA and CDR2 as FQGNSA. Germline trimming cut 5 bases from V and 8 bases from J; bases unmatched to any gene: 12. This CDR3 spans 16 amino acids. The CDR3 is CASSPPGLAAGGTQYF. In DNA form, the CDR3 reads TGTGCCAGCAGCCCTCCGGGACTAGCGGCGGGGGGTACGCAGTATTTT.

The V gene is TRBV10-3, the J gene TRBJ2-1; tentative D call: TRBD2 (5 bases). The V end was cut by 6 bases, the J end by 5 bases, with 20 bases between. The germline V gene encodes CDR1 ENHRY and CDR2 SYGVKD. CDR3 length: 16 residues. The CDR3 region is CAISPNTRMRDNEQFF. The CDR3 DNA sequence: TGTGCCATCAGCCCAAACACTCGAATGCGGGACAATGAGCAGTTCTTC.

This clone was seen just once. The chain combines TRBV23-1 with TRBJ2-2, with TRBD2 as a possible D gene (5 bases). TRBV23-1 is sorted into the ORF group, with uncertain function. V lost 6 bases and J 1 base, leaving 15 bases between the germline ends. This CDR3 has 16 amino acids. DNA for the CDR3: TGCGCCAGCAGAAAAAGAGGACTGGGGAACACCGGGGAGCTGTTTTTT. Translated, it gives CASRKRGLGNTGELFF.

This clone occurred a few times. J is TRBJ1-1 and V is TRBV30; no clear D. The CDR3 is made up of 11 amino acids. The V and J ends lost 3 bases and 4 bases respectively, with 6 bases between them. CDR1 GTSNPN and CDR2 SVGIG come from the germline V gene (reference sequence). This CDR3 reads CAWSRFTEAFF. The CDR3 nucleotides are TGTGCCTGGAGCCGTTTCACTGAAGCTTTCTTT.

CDR3: CASSFRPSGNYEQYF. CDR3 DNA sequence: TGTGCCAGCAGCTTCAGGCCTAGCGGAAACTACGAGCAGTACTTC. The rearrangement joins TRBV11-3 to TRBJ2-5, with 7 nucleotides matching TRBD2. The closer fit of TRBJ2-7 to the DNA end suggests the J call may be wrong. Germline V lookup: CDR1 SGHNT, CDR2 YENEEA. This CDR3 is 15 amino acids long.

The gene calls are TRBV19 and TRBJ2-6; no firm D call. CDR1 LNHDA and CDR2 SQIVND come from the germline V gene (reference sequence). Trimming removed 4 bases at V and 0 bases at J, with 7 bases between. This CDR3 region has 15 residues. The CDR3 bases are TGTGCCAGTAGTAACACAATCTCTGGGGCCAACGTCCTGACTTTC. The encoded protein is CASSNTISGANVLTF.

The genes are TRBV30 and TRBJ2-3; perhaps TRBD2 as D (7 bases). The CDR3 sequence is 12 residues long. V was clipped by 8 bases and J by 6 bases, with 15 bases between them. The germline gives CDR1 GTSNPN, CDR2 SVGIG (reference sequence). DNA of the CDR3: TGTGCCCTAGAGGGGGGGATGGATACGCAGTATTTT. The encoded protein is CALEGGMDTQYF. The full variable domain, rest sourced from reference TRBV30 and TRBJ2-3, is SQTIHQWPATLVQPVGSPLSLECTVEGTSNPNLYWYRQAAGRGLQLLFYSVGIGQISSEVPQNLSASRPQDRQFILSSKKLLLSDSGFYLCALEGGMDTQYFGPGTRLTVL.

This clone was found a few times. The chain couples TRBV6-1 to TRBJ2-2; the match to TRBD2 covers 11 bases. Per germline, CDR1 MNHNS and CDR2 SASEGT. The CDR3 is 15 amino acids. The V and J ends lost 4 bases and 5 bases, in that order; junction bases with no gene match: 3. The CDR3 DNA is TGTGCCAGCAGTGTGGGGACTAGCGGAACCGGGGAGCTGTTTTTT. It encodes CASSVGTSGTGELFF.

This chain links TRBV6-6 with TRBJ1-1; 8 positions match TRBD1. The V gene's germline CDR1 is MNHNY and CDR2 SVGAGI (reference sequence). V was clipped by 3 bases and J by 10 bases; unmatched bases: 7. The CDR3 contains 13 residues. CDR3 amino acids: CASSYSGGEGAFF. The CDR3 region has the DNA TGTGCCAGCAGTTATTCAGGGGGCGAGGGAGCTTTCTTT.

The gene calls are TRBV18 and TRBJ1-1; 9 bases line up with TRBD1. Trimming removed 6 bases from V and 4 bases from J; junction bases left unmatched: 12. The CDR3 spans 16 residues. The germline V gene encodes CDR1 KGHSH and CDR2 LQKENI. The CDR3 loop reads CASSPGTGRQVTEAFF. The DNA for the CDR3 is TGTGCCAGCTCCCCCGGGACAGGGCGGCAGGTCACTGAAGCTTTCTTT.

This chain connects TRBV9 to TRBJ2-3; weak D call: TRBD2 (6 bases). The CDR3 has 16 amino acids. The germline V and J ends were trimmed by 4 bases and 2 bases, with 17 bases remaining between them. CDR1 and CDR2 from the germline V gene are SGDLS and YYNGEE. CDR3 loop: CASSPTARGFTDTQYF. DNA of the CDR3: TGTGCCAGCAGCCCCACCGCGCGGGGTTTCACAGATACGCAGTATTTT.

The genes are TRBV30 and TRBJ1-6, with 8 bases matching TRBD1. V was clipped by 5 bases and J by 4 bases; unmatched bases: 4. The germline CDR1 and CDR2 sequences are GTSNPN and SVGIG (reference sequence). The CDR3 runs 14 residues. As DNA, the CDR3 is TGTGCCTGGCGGGACAGGCCATATAATTCACCCCTCCACTTT. Translated, it gives CAWRDRPYNSPLHF. Together with reference TRBV30 and TRBJ1-6, the CDR3 gives the full variable domain: SQTIHQWPATLVQPVGSPLSLECTVEGTSNPNLYWYRQAAGRGLQLLFYSVGIGQISSEVPQNLSASRPQDRQFILSSKKLLLSDSGFYLCAWRDRPYNSPLHFGNGTRLTVT.

Note on this clone: The identical CDR3 is also encoded by other nucleotide sequences in the sample. The CDR3 DNA follows: TGTGCCTGGAGTGTAGGGGGGGCAGGAGAAAAACTGTTTTTT. Amino acids: CAWSVGGAGEKLFF. V and J are TRBV30 and TRBJ1-4; a possible D gene is TRBD1 (6 bases). CDR3 length: 14 residues. Per the germline V gene, CDR1 is GTSNPN and CDR2 is SVGIG (reference sequence). Trimming pared 0 bases from V and 8 bases from J, leaving 13 bases between.

This clone was observed once. Other DNA sequences in the same sample also yield this CDR3. The CDR3 region has the DNA TGTGCCAGTCGATTCCCAGGGGAGTCCACTGAAGCTTTCTTT. Protein: CASRFPGESTEAFF. The genes are TRBV18 and TRBJ1-1; D might be TRBD1 (6 bases). The CDR3 is 14 amino acids. Trimming removed 9 bases from V and 4 bases from J, with 18 bases in between. Germline CDR1 is KGHSH and CDR2 is LQKENI.

The chain recombines TRBV29-1 with TRBJ1-1; D remains unclear. The CDR3 is 14 residues long. The V end was cut by 6 bases, the J end by 1 base, with 15 bases between. Looked up from germline, CDR1 is SQVTM and CDR2 is ANQGSEA. The CDR3: CSVKRVGRNTEAFF. CDR3 coding DNA: TGCAGCGTGAAACGGGTGGGTAGGAACACTGAAGCTTTCTTT.

The chain couples TRBV11-3 to TRBJ2-1; 7 bases are shared with TRBD2. The CDR3 consists of 15 residues. Germline V gene lookup returns CDR1 SGHNT and CDR2 YENEEA. V trimming: 8 bases; J trimming: 6 bases; junction bases outside the gene matches: 13. The CDR3 DNA reads as TGTGCCAGCCGTCCCTCTGCGGGAGTCTCCAATGAGCAGTTCTTC. Its translation: CASRPSAGVSNEQFF. The full variable domain, rest sourced from reference TRBV11-3 and TRBJ2-1, is EAGVVQSPRYKIIEKKQPVAFWCNPISGHNTLYWYLQNLGQGPELLIRYENEEAVDDSQLPKDRFSAERLKGVDSTLKIQPAELGDSAVYLCASRPSAGVSNEQFFGPGTRLTVL.

This chain links TRBV28 with TRBJ1-5; D is unclear. The V end lost 5 bases, the J end lost 6 bases, and 17 bases lay between the germline ends. The CDR3 is 15 residues long. Germline assignment: CDR1 MDHEN and CDR2 SYDVKM. The CDR3 sequence: CASSTGSPRSQPQHF. The DNA of the CDR3 is TGTGCCAGCAGTACCGGGAGCCCAAGGAGTCAGCCCCAGCATTTT.

The V call is TRBV6-1, the J call TRBJ2-6, with TRBD1 identical over 8 bases. The V and J ends lost 2 bases and 0 bases, in that order; junction bases with no gene match: 6. This CDR3 is 18 amino acids long. Germline V gene data show CDR1 as MNHNS and CDR2 as SASEGT. CDR3 in DNA: TGTGCCAGCAGTGAACCTAGGGACAGGCTCTCTGGGGCCAACGTCCTGACTTTC. Its translation: CASSEPRDRLSGANVLTF.

The rearrangement joins TRBV4-3 to TRBJ1-5, with D hard to call. In germline, CDR1 is LGHNA, CDR2 YSLEER. The CDR3 runs 16 residues. Trimming stripped 0 bases from V and 1 base from J, with 10 bases between. CDR3 region: CASSQDRRASNQPQHF. The CDR3 coding sequence is TGCGCCAGCAGCCAAGATAGGAGGGCGAGCAATCAGCCCCAGCATTTT.

The CDR3 DNA follows: TGTGCCAGCAGATTCGACAGATACAATGAGCAGTTCTTC. Protein: CASRFDRYNEQFF. The chain uses TRBV2 and TRBJ2-1; D might be TRBD1 (5 bases). Germline-derived CDR1 and CDR2 are SNHLY and FYNNEI. Trimming stripped 6 bases from V and 4 bases from J, with 10 bases between. CDR3 length: 13 residues.

The chain is built from TRBV5-4 and TRBJ2-7; D not certain. Trimming stripped 0 bases from V and 7 bases from J, with 14 bases between. In germline, CDR1 is SGHNT, CDR2 YYREEE (reference sequence). The CDR3 extends over 14 amino acids. CDR3 DNA: TGTGCCAGCAGCTTGGGGTCCCCCGAACTGGAGCAGTACTTC. It yields the protein CASSLGSPELEQYF.